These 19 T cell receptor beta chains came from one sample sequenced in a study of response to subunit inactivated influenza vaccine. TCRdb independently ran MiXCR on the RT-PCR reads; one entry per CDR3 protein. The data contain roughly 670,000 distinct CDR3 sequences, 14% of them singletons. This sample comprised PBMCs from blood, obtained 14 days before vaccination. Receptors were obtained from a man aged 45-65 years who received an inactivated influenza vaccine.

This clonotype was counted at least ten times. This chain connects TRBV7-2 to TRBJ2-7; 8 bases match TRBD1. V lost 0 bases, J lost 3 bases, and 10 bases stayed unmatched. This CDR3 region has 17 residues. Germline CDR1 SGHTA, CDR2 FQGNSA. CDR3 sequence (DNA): TGTGCCAGCAGCTTAGCCCCCCGGGACAGGATAAACTACGAGCAGTACTTC. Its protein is CASSLAPRDRINYEQYF.

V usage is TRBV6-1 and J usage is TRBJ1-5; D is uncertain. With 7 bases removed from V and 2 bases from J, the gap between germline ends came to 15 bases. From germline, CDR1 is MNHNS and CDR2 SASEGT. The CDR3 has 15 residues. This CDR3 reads CASNAQEVGNQPQHF. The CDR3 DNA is TGTGCCAGCAACGCCCAGGAGGTGGGCAATCAGCCCCAGCATTTT.

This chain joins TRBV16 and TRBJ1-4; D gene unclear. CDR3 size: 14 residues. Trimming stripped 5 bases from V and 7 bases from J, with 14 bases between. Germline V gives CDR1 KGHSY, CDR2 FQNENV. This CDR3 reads CASSIVSGGEKLFF. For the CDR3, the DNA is TGTGCCAGCAGCATCGTCAGCGGTGGTGAAAAACTGTTTTTT.

CDR3 sequence: CASSLQVPNTEAFF. As DNA, the CDR3 is TGTGCCAGCAGTTTACAGGTTCCGAACACTGAAGCTTTCTTT. The genes are TRBV12-3 or TRBV12-4 and TRBJ1-1; D not resolved. V gave up 2 bases and J gave up 1 base, with 8 bases separating them. The CDR3 has 14 residues.

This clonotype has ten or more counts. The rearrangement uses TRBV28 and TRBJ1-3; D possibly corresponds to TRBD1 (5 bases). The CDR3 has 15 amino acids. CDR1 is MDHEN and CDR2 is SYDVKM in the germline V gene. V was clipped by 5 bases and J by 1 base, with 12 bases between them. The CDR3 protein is CASSTRWGSGNTIYF. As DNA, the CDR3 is TGTGCCAGCAGTACACGGTGGGGGTCTGGAAACACCATATATTTT.

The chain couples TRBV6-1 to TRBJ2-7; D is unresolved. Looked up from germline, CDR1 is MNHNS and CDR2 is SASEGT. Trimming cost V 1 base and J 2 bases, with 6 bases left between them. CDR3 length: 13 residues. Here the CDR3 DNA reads TGTGCCAGCAGTGAAGTAGAGACCTACGAGCAGTACTTC. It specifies CASSEVETYEQYF.

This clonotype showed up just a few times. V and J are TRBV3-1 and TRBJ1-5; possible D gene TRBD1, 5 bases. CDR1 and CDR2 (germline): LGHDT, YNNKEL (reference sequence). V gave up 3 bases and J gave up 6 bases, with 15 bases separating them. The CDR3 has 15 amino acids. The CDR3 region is CASSQGTAGVQPQHF. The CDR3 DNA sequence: TGTGCCAGCAGCCAGGGGACGGCGGGCGTTCAGCCCCAGCATTTT.

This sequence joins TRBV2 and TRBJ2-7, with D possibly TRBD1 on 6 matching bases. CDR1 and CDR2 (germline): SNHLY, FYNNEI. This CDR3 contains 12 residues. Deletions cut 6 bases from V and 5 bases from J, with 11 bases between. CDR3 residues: CASRGTYHEQYF. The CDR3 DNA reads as TGTGCCAGCAGGGGGACATACCACGAGCAGTACTTC.

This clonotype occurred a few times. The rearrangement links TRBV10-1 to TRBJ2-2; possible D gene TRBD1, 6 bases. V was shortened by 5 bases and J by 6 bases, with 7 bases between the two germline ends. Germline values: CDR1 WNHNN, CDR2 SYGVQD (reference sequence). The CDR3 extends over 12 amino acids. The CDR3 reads CASSTGSGELFF. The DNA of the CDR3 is TGCGCCAGCAGTACAGGGTCCGGGGAGCTGTTTTTT.

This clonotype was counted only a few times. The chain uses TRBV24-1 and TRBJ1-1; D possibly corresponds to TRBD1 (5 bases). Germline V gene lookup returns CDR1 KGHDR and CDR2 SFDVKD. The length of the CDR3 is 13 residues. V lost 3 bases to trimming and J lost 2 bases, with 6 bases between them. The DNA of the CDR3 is TGTGCCACCAGTGATGGACATAACACTGAAGCTTTCTTT. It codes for CATSDGHNTEAFF.

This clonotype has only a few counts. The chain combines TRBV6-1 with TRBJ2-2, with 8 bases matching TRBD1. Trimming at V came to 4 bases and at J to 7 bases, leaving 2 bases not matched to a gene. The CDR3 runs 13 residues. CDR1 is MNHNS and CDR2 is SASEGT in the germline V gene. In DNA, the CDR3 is TGTGCCAGCAGTGGACAGGGGTTCGGGGAGCTGTTTTTT. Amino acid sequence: CASSGQGFGELFF.

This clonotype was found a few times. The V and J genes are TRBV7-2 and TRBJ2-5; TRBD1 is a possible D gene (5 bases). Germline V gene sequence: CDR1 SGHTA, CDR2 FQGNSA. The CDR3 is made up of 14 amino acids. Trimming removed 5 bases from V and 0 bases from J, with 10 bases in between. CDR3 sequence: CASSRPQDQETQYF. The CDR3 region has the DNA TGTGCCAGCAGCCGGCCACAGGACCAAGAGACCCAGTACTTC.

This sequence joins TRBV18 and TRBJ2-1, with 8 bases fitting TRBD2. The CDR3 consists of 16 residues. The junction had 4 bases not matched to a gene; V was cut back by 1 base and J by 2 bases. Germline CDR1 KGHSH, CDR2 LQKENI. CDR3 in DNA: TGTGCCAGCTCACCACTCCCGGGAGGGGCCTACAATGAGCAGTTCTTC. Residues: CASSPLPGGAYNEQFF.

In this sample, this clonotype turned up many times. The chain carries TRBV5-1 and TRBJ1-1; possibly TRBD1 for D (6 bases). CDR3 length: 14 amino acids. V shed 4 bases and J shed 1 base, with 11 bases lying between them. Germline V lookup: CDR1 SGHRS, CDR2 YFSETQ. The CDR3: CASSTGQQNTEAFF. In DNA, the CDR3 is TGCGCCAGCAGCACAGGACAGCAGAACACTGAAGCTTTCTTT.

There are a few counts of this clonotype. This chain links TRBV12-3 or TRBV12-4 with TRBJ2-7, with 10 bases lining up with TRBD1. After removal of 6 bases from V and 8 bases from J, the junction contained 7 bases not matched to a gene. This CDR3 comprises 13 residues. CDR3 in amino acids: CASSSGTGAQQYF. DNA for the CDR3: TGTGCCAGCAGCTCCGGGACAGGGGCCCAGCAGTACTTC.

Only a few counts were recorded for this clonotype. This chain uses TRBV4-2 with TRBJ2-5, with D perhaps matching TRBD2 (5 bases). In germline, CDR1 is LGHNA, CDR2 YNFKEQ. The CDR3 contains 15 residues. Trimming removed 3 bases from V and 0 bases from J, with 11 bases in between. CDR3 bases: TGTGCCAGCAGCCAGGGATCCGGGAACCAAGAGACCCAGTACTTC. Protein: CASSQGSGNQETQYF.

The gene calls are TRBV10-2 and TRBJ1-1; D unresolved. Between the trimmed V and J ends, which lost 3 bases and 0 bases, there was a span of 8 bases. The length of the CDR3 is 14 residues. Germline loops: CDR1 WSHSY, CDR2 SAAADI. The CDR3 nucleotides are TGCGCCAGCAGTGACGGAGCTTTGAACACTGAAGCTTTCTTT. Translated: CASSDGALNTEAFF.

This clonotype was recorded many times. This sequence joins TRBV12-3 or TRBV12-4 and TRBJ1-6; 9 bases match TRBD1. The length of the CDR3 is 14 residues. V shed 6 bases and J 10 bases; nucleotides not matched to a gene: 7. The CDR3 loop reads CASSLTGGRSPLHF. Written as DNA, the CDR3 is TGTGCCAGCAGCCTTACAGGGGGCAGGTCACCCCTCCACTTT.

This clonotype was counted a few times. The CDR3 nucleotides are TGTGCCAGCAGCTTATCCGGTTTGTCTAGCGGGAGTTCAGATACGCAGTATTTT. This translates into CASSLSGLSSGSSDTQYF. The gene calls are TRBV13 and TRBJ2-3, with TRBD2 identical over 10 bases. Germline lookup yields CDR1 PRHDT and CDR2 FYEKMQ (reference sequence). This CDR3 is 18 amino acids long. J lost 4 bases, V lost 2 bases, and 12 bases had no gene match.